This T cell receptor (beta chain) derives from a study of blood T cell repertoires in COVID-19. About the research overall: Some COVID-19 samples were acute and others convalescent; all came from the United States, Italy and Spain. T cells, B-cell-depleted T cells, or PBMCs provided the cDNA or gDNA that served as material.

Between the trimmed V and J ends, which lost 5 bases and 4 bases, there was a span of 20 bases. The CDR3 covers 17 residues. Germline values: CDR1 MDHEN, CDR2 SYDVKM. This clone was counted a single time. The repertoire was sequenced with immunoSEQ multiplex PCR; TCRdb's copy has only in-frame clones and lacks some. The data hold 270,000 or so clones, with roughly 85% observed a single time. Source material: peripheral blood. The chain has TRBV28 and TRBJ2-2, with D possibly TRBD1 on 6 matching bases. This sequence was found in a human donor in a cohort sampled during active COVID-19. CDR3 sequence reads: CASSPPQGYGGTGELFF. The CDR3 DNA is TGTGCCAGCAGTCCACCGCAGGGGTACGGTGGCACCGGGGAGCTGTTTTTT.